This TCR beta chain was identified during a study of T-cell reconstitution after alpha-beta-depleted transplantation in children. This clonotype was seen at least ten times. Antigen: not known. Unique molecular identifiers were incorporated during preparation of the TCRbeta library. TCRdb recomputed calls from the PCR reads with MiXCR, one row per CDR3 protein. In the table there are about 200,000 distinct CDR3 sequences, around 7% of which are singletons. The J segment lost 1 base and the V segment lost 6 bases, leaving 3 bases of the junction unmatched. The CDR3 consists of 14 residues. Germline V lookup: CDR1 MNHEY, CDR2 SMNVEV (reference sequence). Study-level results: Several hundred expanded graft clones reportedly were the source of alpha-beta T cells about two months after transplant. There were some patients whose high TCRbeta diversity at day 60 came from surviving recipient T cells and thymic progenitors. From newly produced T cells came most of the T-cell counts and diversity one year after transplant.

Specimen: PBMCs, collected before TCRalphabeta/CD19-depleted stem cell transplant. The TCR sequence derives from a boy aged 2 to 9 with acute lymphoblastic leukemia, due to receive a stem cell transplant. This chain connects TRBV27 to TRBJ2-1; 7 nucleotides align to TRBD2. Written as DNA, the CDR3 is TGTGCCAGCAGGGAGCGGGGATCCTACAATGAGCAGTTCTTC. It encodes CASRERGSYNEQFF.